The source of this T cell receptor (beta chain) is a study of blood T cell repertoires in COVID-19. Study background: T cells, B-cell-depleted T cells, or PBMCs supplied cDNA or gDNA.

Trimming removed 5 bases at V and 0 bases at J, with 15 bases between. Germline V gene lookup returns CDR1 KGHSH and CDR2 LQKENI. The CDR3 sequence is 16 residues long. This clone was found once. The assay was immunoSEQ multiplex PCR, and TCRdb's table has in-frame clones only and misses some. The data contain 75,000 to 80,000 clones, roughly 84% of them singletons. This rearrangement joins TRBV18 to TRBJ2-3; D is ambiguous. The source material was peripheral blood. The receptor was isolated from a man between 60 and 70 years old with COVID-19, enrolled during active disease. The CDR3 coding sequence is TGTGCCAGCTCAACTGACTTGAGGTCTAGCACAGATACGCAGTATTTT. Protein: CASSTDLRSSTDTQYF.